These 28 T cell receptor beta chains share one sample of origin, sequenced in a study of response to subunit inactivated influenza vaccine. TCRdb reprocessed the RT-PCR reads via MiXCR and lists one record per CDR3 protein. This sample has 700,000 to 900,000 distinct CDR3 sequences; 21% occur once, and the top ten carry roughly 10%. The sequenced sample was PBMCs from blood, obtained roughly 5 days after vaccination. The receptors stem from a man in his forties or fifties who received an inactivated influenza vaccine.

This clonotype was seen a few times. The rearrangement joins TRBV7-8 to TRBJ2-1; D gene ambiguous. Germline CDR1 is SGHVS and CDR2 is FQNEAQ. The CDR3 length is 15 residues. V was trimmed by 1 base and J by 2 bases, leaving 9 bases between them. CDR3: CASSLGLYTYNEQFF. In DNA form, the CDR3 reads TGTGCCAGCAGCTTAGGGCTGTACACCTACAATGAGCAGTTCTTC.

V is TRBV27 and J is TRBJ2-7; D may be TRBD1 (6 bases). CDR3 length: 14 amino acids. The ends were cut back, 2 bases at V and 6 bases at J, with 14 bases in the middle. Germline assignment: CDR1 MNHEY and CDR2 SMNVEV (reference sequence). The CDR3 coding sequence is TGTGCCAGCAGTTTACGAGGGGGTATAGGCGAGCAGTACTTC. It translates to CASSLRGGIGEQYF.

The V gene is TRBV5-1, the J gene TRBJ2-3, with 9 bases lining up with TRBD1. Germline V CDR1 and CDR2: SGHRS, YFSETQ. J gave up 3 bases and V 1 base, and 6 bases lay outside the gene matches. The CDR3 sequence is 16 residues long. Written as DNA, the CDR3 is TGCGCCAGCAGCTTGCTAGGGACAGGGTTGACAGATACGCAGTATTTT. Its translation is CASSLLGTGLTDTQYF.

This chain joins TRBV20-1 and TRBJ2-7; the match to TRBD2 covers 11 bases. CDR1 DFQATT and CDR2 SNEGSKA come from the germline V gene (reference sequence). This CDR3 region has 15 residues. Trimming took 0 bases from V and 3 from J; bases not matched to a gene: 4. The CDR3 nucleotides are TGCAGTGCTAGAGATCTAGCGGGAGGAATCTACGAGCAGTACTTC. Amino acids: CSARDLAGGIYEQYF.

This clonotype was observed once. J is TRBJ2-5 and V is TRBV15, with 14 nucleotides matching TRBD2. The ends lost 1 base at V and 3 bases at J; junction bases unmatched: 1. Germline CDR1 is LNHNV and CDR2 is YYDKDF (reference sequence). The CDR3 contains 16 residues. The CDR3 DNA is TGTGCCACCAGCAGAGGGGGACTAGCGGGGGAAGAGACCCAGTACTTC. Protein product: CATSRGGLAGEETQYF.

V is TRBV20-1 and J is TRBJ2-1; D could derive from TRBD1 or TRBD2 (7 bases each). Germline lookup yields CDR1 DFQATT and CDR2 SNEGSKA (reference sequence). The CDR3 is 16 amino acids. Trimming took 0 bases from V and 1 from J, leaving 13 bases between them. CDR3 DNA: TGCAGTGCTAGAGATGCAGGGGGGGAGTCCTACAATGAGCAGTTCTTC. Translation: CSARDAGGESYNEQFF.

This clonotype was observed many times. The rearrangement links TRBV7-8 to TRBJ1-2; D unclear. Trimming removed 0 bases at V and 0 bases at J, with 11 bases between. The CDR3 has 16 amino acids. Per the germline V gene, CDR1 is SGHVS and CDR2 is FQNEAQ. As DNA, the CDR3 is TGTGCCAGCAGCTTAGCCAGGCTACCCTCTAACTATGGCTACACCTTC. Translating it yields CASSLARLPSNYGYTF.

This clonotype was observed a few times. The rearrangement uses TRBV6-5 and TRBJ2-7, with D perhaps TRBD1 (6 bases). The germline CDR1 and CDR2 sequences are MNHEY and SVGAGI. The length of the CDR3 is 16 residues. V shed 2 bases and J shed 6 bases, with 20 bases lying between them. The CDR3 DNA reads as TGTGCCAGCAGTTACAATTTGATCGCCAGGGGAAGCGAGCAGTACTTC. Its protein product is CASSYNLIARGSEQYF.

This rearrangement joins TRBV28 to TRBJ1-2, with D possibly matching TRBD1 (6 bases). This CDR3 has 14 residues. Between the trimmed V and J ends, which lost 2 bases and 8 bases, there was a span of 15 bases. The germline V gene has CDR1 MDHEN and CDR2 SYDVKM. CDR3 sequence (DNA): TGTGCCAGCAGTTTAGAGGACAGAAGTCCCGGCTACACCTTC. Protein product: CASSLEDRSPGYTF.

The chain couples TRBV5-1 to TRBJ1-4; D is ambiguous. CDR1 and CDR2 from the germline V gene are SGHRS and YFSETQ. This CDR3 has 14 residues. The V gene lost 0 bases and the J gene lost 2 bases, with 5 bases spanning the gap. The CDR3: CASSLVGTNEKLFF. The CDR3 nucleotides read TGCGCCAGCAGCTTGGTAGGGACTAATGAAAAACTGTTTTTT.

This clonotype was detected only a few times. The J gene is TRBJ2-5, the V gene TRBV7-6; tentatively, D is TRBD1 (6 bases). This CDR3 has 14 residues. Germline V CDR1 and CDR2: SGHVS, FNYEAQ. V was shortened by 3 bases and J by 4 bases, with 12 bases between the two germline ends. In DNA form, the CDR3 reads TGTGCCAGCAGCTTGCGACAGGACGGAGAGACCCAGTACTTC. This codes for CASSLRQDGETQYF.

This chain's CDR3 is CASSQAIRQGENTEAFF. Here the CDR3 DNA reads TGCGCCAGCAGCCAAGCGATCCGACAGGGGGAGAACACTGAAGCTTTCTTT. The chain has TRBV4-3 and TRBJ1-1, with TRBD1 matching 9 bases. V lost 1 base to trimming and J lost 1 base; unmatched junction nucleotides: 7. From germline, CDR1 is LGHNA and CDR2 YSLEER. CDR3 size: 17 residues.

The rearrangement links TRBV2 to TRBJ2-5; TRBD1 matches 11 bases. Germline CDR1 reads SNHLY; CDR2 reads FYNNEI. Unmatched junction bases numbered 6, after V lost 7 bases and J lost 5 bases. The CDR3 extends over 14 amino acids. The CDR3 nucleotides read TGTGCCAGCATCGGACAGGGGGCAGGGGAGACCCAGTACTTC. Its translation: CASIGQGAGETQYF.

This clonotype was seen a handful of times. The gene calls are TRBV18 and TRBJ2-3; D call uncertain. Germline CDR1 and CDR2: KGHSH and LQKENI. This CDR3 comprises 9 residues. V was trimmed by 8 bases and J by 11 bases, leaving 8 bases between them. CDR3 residues: CASLMGQYF. DNA of the CDR3: TGTGCCAGCCTCATGGGGCAGTATTTT. Using reference TRBV18 and TRBJ2-3 for the parts outside the CDR3, the full variable domain is NAGVMQNPRHLVRRRGQEARLRCSPMKGHSHVYWYRQLPEEGLKFMVYLQKENIIDESGMPKERFSAEFPKEGPSILRIQQVVRGDSAAYFCASLMGQYFGPGTRLTVL.

This clonotype has only a few counts. The chain combines TRBV29-1 with TRBJ2-1, with 8 bases matching TRBD2. Trimming removed 4 bases from V and 0 bases from J; junction bases left unmatched: 8. The length of the CDR3 is 16 residues. Germline lookup yields CDR1 SQVTM and CDR2 ANQGSEA. Here the CDR3 reads CSVVQPGGSSYNEQFF. Written as DNA, the CDR3 is TGCAGCGTTGTCCAACCGGGGGGGAGCTCCTACAATGAGCAGTTCTTC.

The rearrangement uses TRBV11-2 and TRBJ2-7, with a weak D call TRBD2 (6 bases). This CDR3 is built from 14 residues. V lost 0 bases to trimming and J lost 2 bases, with 8 bases between them. Germline lookup yields CDR1 SGHAT and CDR2 FQNNGV. The CDR3 protein is CASSLDTGAYEQYF. In DNA, the CDR3 is TGTGCCAGCAGCTTAGATACGGGAGCCTACGAGCAGTACTTC.

The sample holds a few counts of this clonotype. V usage is TRBV6-1 and J usage is TRBJ2-3; D may be TRBD2 (5 bases). Trimming shortened V by 10 bases and J by 1 base, and 15 bases separated the two germline ends. CDR3 size: 14 residues. Germline CDR1 and CDR2: MNHNS and SASEGT. As DNA, the CDR3 is TGTGCCACGGGAACGATTTGGGGCACAGATACGCAGTATTTT. Translation: CATGTIWGTDTQYF.

The J gene is TRBJ1-2, the V gene TRBV28, with D possibly being TRBD1 (5 bases). The CDR3 runs to 16 residues. The ends were cut back, 2 bases at V and 4 bases at J, with 17 bases in the middle. The germline gives CDR1 MDHEN, CDR2 SYDVKM. Here the CDR3 DNA reads TGTGCCAGCAGTTTACACCAAGAGACAGCCACCTATGGCTACACCTTC. This encodes CASSLHQETATYGYTF.

This clonotype has at least ten counts. CDR3: CASNAGTENSPLHF. The CDR3 DNA reads TGTGCCAGCAATGCCGGGACAGAGAATTCACCCCTCCACTTT. The V call is TRBV7-9, the J call TRBJ1-6; 7 positions match TRBD1. The CDR3 consists of 14 residues. CDR1 is SEHNR and CDR2 is FQNEAQ in the germline V gene (reference sequence). J gave up 7 bases and V 7 bases, and 7 bases lay outside the gene matches.

This clonotype was counted between two and nine times. The gene calls are TRBV5-1 and TRBJ1-4; 8 bases agree with TRBD1. Trimming at V came to 4 bases and at J to 8 bases, leaving 7 bases not matched to a gene. The CDR3 totals 14 residues. The germline CDR1 and CDR2 sequences are SGHRS and YFSETQ. The CDR3 sequence is CASSTRGRGEKLFF. Here the CDR3 DNA reads TGCGCCAGCAGCACCAGGGGGCGAGGGGAAAAACTGTTTTTT.

This clonotype was seen more than once but under ten times. The V gene is TRBV7-9, the J gene TRBJ2-3; D call uncertain. This CDR3 region has 12 residues. Trimming took off 1 base at V and 10 bases at J, with 9 bases between the two ends. Looked up from germline, CDR1 is SEHNR and CDR2 is FQNEAQ (reference sequence). CDR3 amino acids: CASSLDGRAQYF. The CDR3, as DNA: TGTGCCAGCAGCTTAGACGGAAGGGCGCAGTATTTT. Combining the CDR3 with reference TRBV7-9 and TRBJ2-3 gives the whole variable domain DTGVSQNPRHKITKRGQNVTFRCDPISEHNRLYWYRQTLGQGPEFLTYFQNEAQLEKSRLLSDRFSAERPKGSFSTLEIQRTEQGDSAMYLCASSLDGRAQYFGPGTRLTVL.

The J gene is TRBJ1-1, the V gene TRBV7-9; D ambiguous. V was shortened by 7 bases and J by 8 bases, with 20 bases between the two germline ends. Germline CDR1 and CDR2: SEHNR and FQNEAQ (reference sequence). There are 14 residues in the CDR3. CDR3 sequence (DNA): TGTGCCAGCACCCTAGAGGAAGGTGCCACAGAAGCTTTCTTT. Translation: CASTLEEGATEAFF.

This clonotype was seen a handful of times. The chain has TRBV4-3 and TRBJ2-3; 10 nucleotides line up with TRBD2. This CDR3 is built from 16 residues. With 8 bases clipped from V and 0 bases from J, the junction kept 8 bases outside the gene matches. Germline CDR1 LGHNA, CDR2 YSLEER. The CDR3 protein is CASGEREGPSTDTQYF. Here the CDR3 DNA reads TGCGCCAGCGGGGAGCGGGAGGGCCCTAGCACAGATACGCAGTATTTT.

This clonotype occurred many times. The chain uses TRBV12-3 or TRBV12-4 and TRBJ2-7; D possibly corresponds to TRBD1 (5 bases). This CDR3 region has 12 residues. The V gene lost 3 bases and the J gene lost 9 bases, with 12 bases spanning the gap. The chain's CDR3 is CASSLHLGVQYF. The DNA of the CDR3 is TGTGCCAGCAGTTTGCACTTAGGGGTGCAGTACTTC.

The chain is built from TRBV29-1 and TRBJ1-1; D gene ambiguous. From germline, CDR1 is SQVTM and CDR2 ANQGSEA. The CDR3 totals 13 residues. Deletions cut 3 bases from V and 0 bases from J, with 8 bases between. The CDR3 nucleotides read TGCAGCGTTGAGAAGGTAATGAACACTGAAGCTTTCTTT. The encoded protein is CSVEKVMNTEAFF.

This clonotype was detected many times. This rearrangement joins TRBV15 to TRBJ2-7, with D tentatively TRBD2 (6 bases). The V gene's germline CDR1 is LNHNV and CDR2 YYDKDF (reference sequence). The CDR3 is 13 residues long. The germline V and J ends were trimmed by 5 bases and 3 bases, with 11 bases remaining between them. The CDR3 DNA sequence: TGTGCCACCAGCTCAGGGACTCTCTACGAGCAGTACTTC. Translation: CATSSGTLYEQYF.

This clonotype showed up many times. The chain recombines TRBV6-2 or TRBV6-3 with TRBJ2-1; 8 bases agree with TRBD2. The V and J ends lost 6 bases and 6 bases, in that order; junction bases with no gene match: 7. Germline V gene sequence: CDR1 MNHEY, CDR2 SVGEGT. The CDR3 runs 14 residues. DNA of the CDR3: TGTGCCAGCAGCACTAGCGGAGGGGGCAATGAGCAGTTCTTC. Protein sequence: CASSTSGGGNEQFF.

V is TRBV20-1 and J is TRBJ2-3; 9 bases agree with TRBD2. Germline CDR1 and CDR2: DFQATT and SNEGSKA (reference sequence). V shed 4 bases, J shed 2 bases, and the junction held 7 bases outside the gene matches. CDR3 length: 15 residues. The CDR3 DNA follows: TGCAGTGCTACGGGACTAGCTGAGCCCACAGATACGCAGTATTTT. Translated: CSATGLAEPTDTQYF.